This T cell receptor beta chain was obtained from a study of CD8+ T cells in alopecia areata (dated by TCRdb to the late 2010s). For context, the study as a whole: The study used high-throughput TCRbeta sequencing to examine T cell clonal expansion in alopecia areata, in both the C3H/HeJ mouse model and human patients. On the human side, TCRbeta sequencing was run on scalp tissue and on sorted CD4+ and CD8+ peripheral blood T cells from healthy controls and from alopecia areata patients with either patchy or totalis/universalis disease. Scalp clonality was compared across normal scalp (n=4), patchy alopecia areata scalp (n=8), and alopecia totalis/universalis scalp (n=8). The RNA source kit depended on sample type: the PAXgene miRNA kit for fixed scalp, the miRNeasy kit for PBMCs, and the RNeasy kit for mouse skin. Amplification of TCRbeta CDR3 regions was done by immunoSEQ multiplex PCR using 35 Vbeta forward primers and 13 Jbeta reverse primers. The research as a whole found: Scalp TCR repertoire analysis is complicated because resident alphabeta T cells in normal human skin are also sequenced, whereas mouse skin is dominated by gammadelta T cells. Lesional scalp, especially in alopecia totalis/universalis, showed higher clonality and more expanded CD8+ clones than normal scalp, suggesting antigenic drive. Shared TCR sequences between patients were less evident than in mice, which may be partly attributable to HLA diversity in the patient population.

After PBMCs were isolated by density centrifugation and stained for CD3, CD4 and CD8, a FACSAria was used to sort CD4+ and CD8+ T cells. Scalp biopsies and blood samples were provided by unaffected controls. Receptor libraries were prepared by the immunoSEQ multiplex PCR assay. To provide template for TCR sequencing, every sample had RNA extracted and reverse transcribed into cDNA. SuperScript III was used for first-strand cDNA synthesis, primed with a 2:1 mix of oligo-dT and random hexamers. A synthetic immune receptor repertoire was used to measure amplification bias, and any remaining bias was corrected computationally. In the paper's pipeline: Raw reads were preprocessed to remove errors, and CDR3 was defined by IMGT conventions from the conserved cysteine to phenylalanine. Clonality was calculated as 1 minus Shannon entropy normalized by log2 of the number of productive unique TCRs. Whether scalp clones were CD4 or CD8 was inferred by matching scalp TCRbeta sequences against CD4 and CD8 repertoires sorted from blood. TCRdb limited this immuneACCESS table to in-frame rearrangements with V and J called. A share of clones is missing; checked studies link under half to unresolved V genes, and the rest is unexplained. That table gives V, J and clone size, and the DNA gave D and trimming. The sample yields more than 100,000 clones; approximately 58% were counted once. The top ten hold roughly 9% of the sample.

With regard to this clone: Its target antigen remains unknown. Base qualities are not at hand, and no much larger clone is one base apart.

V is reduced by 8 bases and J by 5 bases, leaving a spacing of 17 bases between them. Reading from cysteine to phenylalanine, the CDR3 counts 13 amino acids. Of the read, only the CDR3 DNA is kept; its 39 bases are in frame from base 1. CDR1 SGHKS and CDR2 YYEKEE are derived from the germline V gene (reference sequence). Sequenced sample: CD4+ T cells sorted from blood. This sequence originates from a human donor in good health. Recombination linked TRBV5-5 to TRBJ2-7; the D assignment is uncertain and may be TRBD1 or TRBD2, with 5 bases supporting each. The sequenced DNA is TGTGCCAGTGGCGGGTCCAGGGACCACGAGCAGTACTTC. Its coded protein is CASGGSRDHEQYF. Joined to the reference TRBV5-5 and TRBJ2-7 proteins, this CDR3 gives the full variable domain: DAGVTQSPTHLIKTRGQQVTLRCSPISGHKSVSWYQQVLGQGPQFIFQYYEKEERGRGNFPDRFSARQFPNYSSELNVNALLLGDSALYLCASGGSRDHEQYFGPGTRLTVT.